These T cell receptor beta chains were read from a single sample in a study of CD8 T cells in ankylosing spondylitis. Via MiXCR, TCRdb re-called the 5' RACE reads, giving one row per CDR3 protein. The sample comprises roughly 440,000 distinct CDR3 sequences, roughly 17% of which are singletons, and under 1.2% rests with the top ten. Sequenced material: blood, either unsorted or a sorted T cell fraction (not recorded which). These receptors all come from a male donor with ankylosing spondylitis. The CDR3 runs from the conserved cysteine through the conserved F or W. Fields, in order: V gene, D gene, J gene, clone size, CDR3 DNA, CDR3 protein. A D gene is named only where the DNA matches it firmly. Only part of the rows carry a size: once, few, many, or a class if the clone is expanded.

TRBV12-3/TRBV12-4	TRBD1	TRBJ2-5	.	TGTGCCAGCAGCCCCGACAGGGTCCTCGGGGAGACCCAGTACTTC	CASSPDRVLGETQYF
TRBV4-3	.	TRBJ1-6	few	TGCGCCAGCAGCCAGGTCGGGGACATGGACTTT	CASSQVGDMDF
TRBV7-2	TRBD1	TRBJ2-1	few	TGTGCCAGCAGCCCAGGGGGCAGGGAAATAGATGAGCAGTTCTTC	CASSPGGREIDEQFF
TRBV29-1	.	TRBJ1-1	.	TGCAGCGTTGAGGAGGTGGATAGGTCTGAAGCTTTCTTT	CSVEEVDRSEAFF
TRBV12-3/TRBV12-4	TRBD1	TRBJ2-7	many	TGTGCCAGCAGCCCGACAGGGGGCAACGAGCAGTACTTC	CASSPTGGNEQYF
TRBV7-8	.	TRBJ2-7	few	TGTGCCAGCAGCTTAGCGACGGCCCCCCTCTACGAGCAGTACTTC	CASSLATAPLYEQYF
TRBV12-3/TRBV12-4	.	TRBJ1-3	.	TGTGCCAGCAGTTCCGCCTCTGGAAACACCATATATTTT	CASSSASGNTIYF
TRBV9	.	TRBJ1-1	many	TGTGCCAGCAGCAATGAAGTAGAAGCTTTCTTT	CASSNEVEAFF
TRBV2	.	TRBJ1-1	many	TGTGCCAGCAGTGCAACAGGGTCGAGCACTGAAGCTTTCTTT	CASSATGSSTEAFF
TRBV5-1	TRBD1	TRBJ2-7	few	TGCGCCAGCAGCGAACCTGGGACAGCCAGTTACTACGAGCAGTACTTC	CASSEPGTASYYEQYF
TRBV10-1	.	TRBJ2-3	.	TGCGCCAGCAGTGAGGGGGGGATTAGCACAGATACGCAGTATTTT	CASSEGGISTDTQYF
TRBV14	TRBD1	TRBJ2-2	.	TGTGCCAGCAGCCATGTACCGGGACAGACGAACACCGGGGAGCTGTTTTTT	CASSHVPGQTNTGELFF
TRBV12-3/TRBV12-4	.	TRBJ1-2	.	TGTGCCGTACGACCGGGAAAAGGGTATGGCTACACCTTC	CAVRPGKGYGYTF
TRBV20-1	TRBD1	TRBJ1-1	many	TGCAGTGCCACCGACAGGGGGCTCACTGAAGCTTTCTTT	CSATDRGLTEAFF
TRBV20-1	.	TRBJ2-7	few	TGCAGTGCTGGAAGGAGGAACTCCTACGAGCAGTACTTC	CSAGRRNSYEQYF
TRBV18	.	TRBJ2-5	few	TGTGCCAGCTCACCACGAATCGAAGAGACCCAGTACTTC	CASSPRIEETQYF
TRBV12-5	.	TRBJ2-1	.	TGTGCTAGTGGTTTGCCCACTTTTGTGGGGGCCAATGAGCAGTTCTTC	CASGLPTFVGANEQFF
TRBV12-3/TRBV12-4	.	TRBJ2-4	many	TGTGCCAGCAGTTTTAGGGATCCCAAAAACATTCAGTACTTC	CASSFRDPKNIQYF
TRBV7-2	.	TRBJ1-3	few	TGTGCCAGCAGCTTAGGCTGGAGCTCTGGAAACACCATATATTTT	CASSLGWSSGNTIYF
TRBV10-3	TRBD2	TRBJ2-3	.	TGTGCCATCATGGCGGCTAGCGGGGGGGCAGATACGCAGTATTTT	CAIMAASGGADTQYF
TRBV2	.	TRBJ1-1	few	TGTGCCAGTAGCGTAACACTTAGGAACACTGAAGCTTTCTTT	CASSVTLRNTEAFF
TRBV3-1	.	TRBJ2-7	.	TGTGCCAGCAGCCAAGGGCAGGGCCTGGGGCGAACCTACGAGCAGTACTTC	CASSQGQGLGRTYEQYF
TRBV4-2	.	TRBJ2-2	.	TGTGCCAGCAGCCTCGGCTGGACCGGGGAGCTGTTTTTT	CASSLGWTGELFF
TRBV7-2	TRBD2	TRBJ2-5	few	TGTGCCAGTCAATCTAGCGGGATGGGGTCCCAGTACTTC	CASQSSGMGSQYF
TRBV20-1	TRBD1	TRBJ2-2	few	TGCAGTGCTCCCGGGACAGGCCGAGACTTTTCTACCGGGGAGCTGTTTTTT	CSAPGTGRDFSTGELFF
TRBV5-1	TRBD1	TRBJ1-4	.	TGCGCCAGCAGGGAAGGGGGCCTGTCTAATGAAAAACTGTTTTTT	CASREGGLSNEKLFF
TRBV7-8	TRBD2	TRBJ2-1	few	TGTGCCAGCAGCTTAGCGCTAATGGCGGGGGGTTTTGTCAACGAGCAGTTCTTC	CASSLALMAGGFVNEQFF
TRBV4-1	TRBD1	TRBJ2-2	few	TGCGCCAGCAGCCAAGTCTCCGGGACAGGGGGCGCGTCGACCGGGGAGCTGTTTTTT	CASSQVSGTGGASTGELFF
TRBV27	.	TRBJ2-7	.	TGTGCCAGCAGTTCCCCCAGCGTGGGGAAAGGCGAGCAGTACTTC	CASSSPSVGKGEQYF
TRBV5-1	TRBD1	TRBJ2-5	many	TGCGCCAGCAGCCGGGGACAGCAAGAGACCCAGTACTTC	CASSRGQQETQYF
TRBV5-6	.	TRBJ2-2	once	TGTGCCAGCACCCCCGAATTCGGGGGTAGGGTAGGGAACACCGGGGAGCTGTTTTTT	CASTPEFGGRVGNTGELFF
TRBV20-1	.	TRBJ2-7	.	TGCAGTGCTTCGATTCAGGGGAGTTCGTACGAGCAGTACTTC	CSASIQGSSYEQYF
TRBV6-1	.	TRBJ2-5	.	TGTGCCAGCAGGCTTCGGAGCGGTCAAGAGACCCAGTACTTC	CASRLRSGQETQYF
TRBV12-3/TRBV12-4	TRBD1	TRBJ2-5	few	TGTGCCAGCAGCAACACGAAGGGGGCGGTTGAGGCCCAGTACTTC	CASSNTKGAVEAQYF
TRBV7-2	.	TRBJ2-1	.	TGTGCCAGCAGGGCCGCCACGAAGGGTGAGCAGTTCTTC	CASRAATKGEQFF
TRBV11-2	TRBD1	TRBJ1-1	.	TGTGCCAGCAGCAGAACAGGGGATTTGAACACTGAAGCTTTCTTT	CASSRTGDLNTEAFF
TRBV20-1	.	TRBJ1-1	.	TGCAGTGGGGACTTCATGAACACTGAAGCTTTCTTT	CSGDFMNTEAFF
TRBV28	.	TRBJ2-1	few	TGTGCCAGCAGTTTGGCCCCGCATGAGCAGTTCTTC	CASSLAPHEQFF
TRBV25-1	.	TRBJ2-1	.	TGTGCCAGCAGTGGGGAGTGGCGGGGTACGAACTCCTACAATGAGCAGTTCTTC	CASSGEWRGTNSYNEQFF
TRBV4-2	.	TRBJ2-5	.	TGTGCCAGCAGCCAAGATCAAGAGAATGAGGAGACCCAGTACTTC	CASSQDQENEETQYF
TRBV6-1	.	TRBJ1-5	.	TGTGCCAGCAGTGTGAAGGGTAGCAATCAGCCCCAGCATTTT	CASSVKGSNQPQHF
TRBV28	TRBD2	TRBJ2-1	few	TGTGCCAGCACTCGAACCCCACTAGCGGGAGGGCTCCGTGAGCAGTTCTTC	CASTRTPLAGGLREQFF
TRBV5-1	.	TRBJ1-3	.	TGCGCCAGCAGCTTGGATTCCACGAGTGGAAACACCATATATTTT	CASSLDSTSGNTIYF
TRBV24-1	.	TRBJ1-2	.	TGTGCCACCAGTGACCGGGACACCGACTATGGCTACACCTTC	CATSDRDTDYGYTF
TRBV5-1	TRBD2	TRBJ2-1	few	TGCGCCAGCAGGGACAGGATAGCGGGGGGCAGCAATGAGCAGTTCTTC	CASRDRIAGGSNEQFF
TRBV10-3	TRBD2	TRBJ2-1	many	TGTGCCATCAGTGAGTCCCCGGTGAGCGGGGGGGCCAGGGAGCAGTTCTTC	CAISESPVSGGAREQFF
TRBV20-1	.	TRBJ2-3	few	TGCAGTGCTAGAGATCCGGGCGGCACAGATACGCAGTATTTT	CSARDPGGTDTQYF
TRBV20-1	.	TRBJ1-1	many	TGCAGTGCTAGAGATCGGCGGGGGAACACTGAAGCTTTCTTT	CSARDRRGNTEAFF
TRBV6-2/TRBV6-3	.	TRBJ1-1	.	TGTGCCAGCACTGAGTGGGGACGAATGAACACTGAAGCTTTCTTT	CASTEWGRMNTEAFF
TRBV7-2	.	TRBJ2-7	.	TGTGCCAGCAGCTTAGAGACGGATGTAAGGCAGTACTTC	CASSLETDVRQYF
TRBV28	.	TRBJ1-2	.	TGTGCCAGCAGACCAGGGTTAAACTATGGCTACACCTTC	CASRPGLNYGYTF
TRBV11-2	TRBD2	TRBJ2-1	.	TGTGCCAGCAGCTTAGGCCTAGCGGGGGCCCCCTACAATGAGCAGTTCTTC	CASSLGLAGAPYNEQFF
TRBV3-1	.	TRBJ2-7	.	TGTGCCAGCAGCCAAGAAGGGGTCGGCAACGAGCAGTACTTC	CASSQEGVGNEQYF
TRBV11-2	.	TRBJ1-1	few	TGTGCCAGCAGCTTAGATAGGGATAGGGGCACTGAAGCTTTCTTT	CASSLDRDRGTEAFF